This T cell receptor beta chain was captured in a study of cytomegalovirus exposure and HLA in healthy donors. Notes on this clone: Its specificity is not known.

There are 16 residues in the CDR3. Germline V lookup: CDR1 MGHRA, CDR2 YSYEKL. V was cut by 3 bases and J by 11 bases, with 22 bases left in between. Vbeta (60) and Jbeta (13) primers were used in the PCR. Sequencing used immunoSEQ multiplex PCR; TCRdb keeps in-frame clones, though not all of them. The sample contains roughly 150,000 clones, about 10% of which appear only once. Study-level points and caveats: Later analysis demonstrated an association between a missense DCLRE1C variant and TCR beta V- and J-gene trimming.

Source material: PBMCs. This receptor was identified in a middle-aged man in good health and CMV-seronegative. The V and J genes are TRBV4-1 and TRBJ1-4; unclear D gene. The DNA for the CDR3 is TGCGCCAGCAGCCACCAGACCGACGCCTTTCGAGGGAAACTGTTTTTT. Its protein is CASSHQTDAFRGKLFF.